The 13 T cell receptor beta chains reported below all come from one sample, sequenced in a study of shared clonotypes between healthy human individuals. Repertoires were generated with immunoSEQ multiplex PCR, while TCRdb's copy carries only in-frame clones and drops some. The data contain about 2 million clones, roughly 95% of them singletons. The material sequenced was naive CD4+ T cells sorted from blood. The subset here: CD45RA+ positively selected. These receptors were taken from a man between 18 and 35 years old in good health.

The sample holds one count of this clone. The chain has TRBV5-1 and TRBJ2-2; tentatively, D is TRBD2 (6 bases). The V gene lost 3 bases and the J gene lost 3 bases, with 18 bases spanning the gap. The CDR3 spans 17 residues. Germline CDR1 reads SGHRS; CDR2 reads YFSETQ. The CDR3 sequence: CASSSIGASAYTGELFF. CDR3 coding DNA: TGCGCCAGCAGCTCTATCGGGGCTAGCGCGTACACCGGGGAGCTGTTTTTT.

CDR3 bases: TGCGCCAGCAGCTCTGGACAGCTCTCCTACGAGCAGTACTTC. As protein: CASSSGQLSYEQYF. The V call is TRBV5-1, the J call TRBJ2-7; possibly TRBD1 for D (6 bases). CDR1 and CDR2 (germline): SGHRS, YFSETQ. Trimming took 3 bases from V and 0 from J, leaving 10 bases between them. This CDR3 spans 14 amino acids.

This clone was observed a single time. J is TRBJ2-1 and V is TRBV6-5; possible D gene TRBD2, 7 bases. The ends were cut back, 6 bases at V and 5 bases at J, with 14 bases in the middle. CDR1 is MNHEY and CDR2 is SVGAGI in the germline V gene. The CDR3 runs to 14 residues. CDR3 sequence (DNA): TGTGCCAGCAGGCTTCTGGGGGGGCACAATGAGCAGTTCTTC. Residues: CASRLLGGHNEQFF.

The chain couples TRBV7-9 to TRBJ2-7; 12 bases are a match to TRBD1. J gave up 5 bases and V 5 bases, and 10 bases lay outside the gene matches. Germline-derived CDR1 and CDR2 are SEHNR and FQNEAQ (reference sequence). The CDR3 is made up of 16 amino acids. The CDR3: CASSLKGTGGYDEQYF. For the CDR3, the DNA is TGTGCCAGCAGCCTCAAAGGGACAGGGGGCTACGACGAGCAGTACTTC.

The rearrangement joins TRBV19 to TRBJ1-5; 7 bases agree with TRBD1. Germline trimming cut 6 bases from V and 5 bases from J; bases unmatched to any gene: 7. Germline V gene lookup returns CDR1 LNHDA and CDR2 SQIVND (reference sequence). The CDR3 length is 14 residues. The CDR3 nucleotides are TGTGCCAGTAGAGCCCCAGGGGGGGATCAGCCCCAGCATTTT. It specifies CASRAPGGDQPQHF.

This clone was counted a few times. The chain employs TRBV6-5 and TRBJ1-1; 10 positions match TRBD1. The CDR3 totals 15 residues. V gave up 0 bases and J gave up 3 bases; unmatched junction bases: 1. Germline CDR1 and CDR2: MNHEY and SVGAGI. The CDR3 is CASSYSGTGDTEAFF. DNA for the CDR3: TGTGCCAGCAGTTACTCTGGGACAGGGGACACTGAAGCTTTCTTT.

CDR3 residues: CASKKSSGAYQETQYF. The CDR3 coding sequence is TGTGCCAGCAAAAAATCTAGCGGGGCATACCAAGAGACCCAGTACTTC. The rearrangement joins TRBV4-2 to TRBJ2-5, with 9 bases matching TRBD2. Trimming at V came to 7 bases and at J to 0 bases, leaving 9 bases not matched to a gene. This CDR3 has 16 residues. CDR1 and CDR2 (germline): LGHNA, YNFKEQ.

The V call is TRBV2, the J call TRBJ1-6, with TRBD1 identical over 9 bases. The V segment lost 6 bases and the J segment 10 bases; nucleotides outside the gene matches: 1. Germline CDR1 and CDR2: SNHLY and FYNNEI. This CDR3 region has 12 residues. CDR3 sequence: CASRQGASPLHF. CDR3 bases: TGTGCCAGCAGACAGGGGGCATCACCCCTCCACTTT.

The J gene is TRBJ2-7, the V gene TRBV27; 7 bases map to TRBD1. Germline V gene data show CDR1 as MNHEY and CDR2 as SMNVEV (reference sequence). The CDR3 spans 14 residues. V lost 6 bases and J lost 2; bases outside the gene matches: 7. This CDR3 reads CASRLQGTAYEQYF. The CDR3 bases are TGTGCCAGCAGGCTACAGGGGACAGCCTACGAGCAGTACTTC.

To note about this clone: Distinct nucleotide sequences in the sample also encode this CDR3. The gene calls are TRBV6-5 and TRBJ1-1; D is undetermined. Germline assignment: CDR1 MNHEY and CDR2 SVGAGI. Trimming removed 0 bases from V and 2 bases from J, with 10 bases in between. This CDR3 spans 15 amino acids. CDR3 loop: CASSYSRPVNTEAFF. The CDR3 bases are TGTGCCAGCAGTTACTCGAGACCGGTAAACACTGAAGCTTTCTTT.

The chain links TRBV9 to TRBJ2-2; D call uncertain. The CDR3 length is 17 residues. Germline V gives CDR1 SGDLS, CDR2 YYNGEE. V gave up 0 bases and J gave up 2 bases, with 14 bases separating them. The CDR3 reads CASSVVSGTFNTGELFF. The CDR3 DNA reads as TGTGCCAGCAGCGTAGTCTCAGGAACTTTTAACACCGGGGAGCTGTTTTTT.

The chain has TRBV7-9 and TRBJ1-1; D gene uncertain. Germline V gene lookup returns CDR1 SEHNR and CDR2 FQNEAQ (reference sequence). V lost 0 bases, J lost 8 bases, and 10 bases lay in between. The CDR3 consists of 13 residues. The CDR3 loop is CASSLAGVSEAFF. The CDR3, as DNA: TGTGCCAGCAGCTTAGCGGGCGTTTCGGAAGCTTTCTTT.

This clone was observed once. The chain joins TRBV19 to TRBJ2-7; weak D call: TRBD1 (6 bases). Trimming took 7 bases from V and 6 from J, leaving 13 bases between them. In germline, CDR1 is LNHDA, CDR2 SQIVND (reference sequence). CDR3 length: 12 amino acids. The CDR3 bases are TGTGCCAGTACCTCTCGGACAGTCGAGCAGTACTTC. As protein: CASTSRTVEQYF.